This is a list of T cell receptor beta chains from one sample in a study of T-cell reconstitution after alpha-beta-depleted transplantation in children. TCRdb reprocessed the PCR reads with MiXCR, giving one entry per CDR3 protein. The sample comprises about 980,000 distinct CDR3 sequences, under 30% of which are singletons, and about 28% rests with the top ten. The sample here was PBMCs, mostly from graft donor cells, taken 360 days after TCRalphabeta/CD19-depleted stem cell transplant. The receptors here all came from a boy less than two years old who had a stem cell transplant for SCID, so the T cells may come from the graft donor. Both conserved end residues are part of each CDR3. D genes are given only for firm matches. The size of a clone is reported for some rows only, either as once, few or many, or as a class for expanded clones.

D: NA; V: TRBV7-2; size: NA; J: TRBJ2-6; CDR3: CASSLTRSGANVLTF; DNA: TGTGCCAGCAGCTTAACACGTTCTGGGGCCAACGTCCTGACTTTC
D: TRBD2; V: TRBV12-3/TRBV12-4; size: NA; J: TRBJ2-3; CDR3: CASSRAGGIDTQYF; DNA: TGTGCCAGCAGTCGAGCGGGAGGAATAGATACGCAGTATTTT
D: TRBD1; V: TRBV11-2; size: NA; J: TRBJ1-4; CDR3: CASSPTGVTNEKLFF; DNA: TGTGCCAGCAGCCCCACAGGGGTTACTAATGAAAAACTGTTTTTT
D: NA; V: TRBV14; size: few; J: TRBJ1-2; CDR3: CASSQESQGYTF; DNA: TGTGCCAGCAGCCAAGAATCTCAGGGCTACACCTTC
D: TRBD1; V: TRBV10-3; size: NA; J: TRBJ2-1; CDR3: CAISRDRLDNEQFF; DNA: TGTGCCATCAGTAGGGACAGACTTGACAATGAGCAGTTCTTC
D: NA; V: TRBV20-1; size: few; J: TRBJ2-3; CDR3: CSARPEDTQYF; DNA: TGCAGTGCTAGACCTGAGGATACGCAGTATTTT
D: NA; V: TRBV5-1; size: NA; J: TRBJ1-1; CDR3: CASSSAGIGTEAFF; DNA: TGCGCCAGCAGCTCCGCGGGAATTGGGACTGAAGCTTTCTTT
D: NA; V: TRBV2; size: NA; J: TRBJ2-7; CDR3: CASWLWGASYEQYF; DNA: TGTGCCAGCTGGCTGTGGGGGGCCTCCTACGAGCAGTACTTC
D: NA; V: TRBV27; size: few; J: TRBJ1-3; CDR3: CASSLVAPQGLSSGNTIYF; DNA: TGTGCCAGCAGTTTGGTAGCCCCACAGGGCCTGAGCTCTGGAAACACCATATATTTT
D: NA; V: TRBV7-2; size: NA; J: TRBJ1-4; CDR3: CASSPQRRRNEKLFF; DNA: TGTGCCAGCAGCCCACAAAGACGGCGGAATGAAAAACTGTTTTTT
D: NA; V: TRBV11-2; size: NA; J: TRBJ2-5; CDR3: CASSPRLLQETQYF; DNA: TGTGCCAGCAGCCCCCGACTGCTACAAGAGACCCAGTACTTC
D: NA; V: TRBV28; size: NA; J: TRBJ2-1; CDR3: CASSRIPGRRSTEQFF; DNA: TGTGCCAGCAGCCGAATACCGGGACGGAGAAGTACTGAGCAGTTCTTC
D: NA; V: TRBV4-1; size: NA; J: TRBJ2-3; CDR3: CASSQVPLIRSTDTQYF; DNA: TGCGCCAGCAGCCAAGTTCCGCTAATTAGGAGCACAGATACGCAGTATTTT
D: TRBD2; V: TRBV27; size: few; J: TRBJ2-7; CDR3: CASSLLAGDPLYEQYF; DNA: TGTGCCAGCAGTTTACTAGCGGGGGATCCCCTCTACGAGCAGTACTTC
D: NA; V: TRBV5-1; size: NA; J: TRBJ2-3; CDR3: CASSADLSTQYF; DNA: TGCGCCAGCAGCGCTGACTTAAGTACGCAGTATTTT
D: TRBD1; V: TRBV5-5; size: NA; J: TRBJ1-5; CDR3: CASSFGQANQPQHF; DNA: TGTGCCAGCAGCTTTGGACAGGCGAATCAGCCCCAGCATTTT
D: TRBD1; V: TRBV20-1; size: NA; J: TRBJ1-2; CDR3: CSADRVAPNYGYTF; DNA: TGCAGTGCGGACAGGGTTGCCCCTAACTATGGCTACACCTTC
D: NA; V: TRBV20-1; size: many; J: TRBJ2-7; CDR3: CSASGRGHEQYF; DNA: TGCAGTGCTTCCGGGCGGGGCCACGAGCAGTACTTC
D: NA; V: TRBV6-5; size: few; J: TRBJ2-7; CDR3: CASSYEQAPYEQYF; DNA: TGTGCCAGCAGTTACGAACAGGCCCCCTACGAGCAGTACTTC
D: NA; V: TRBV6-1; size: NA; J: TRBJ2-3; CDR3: CASKSAPSTDTQYF; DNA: TGTGCCAGCAAGTCAGCCCCGAGCACAGATACGCAGTATTTT
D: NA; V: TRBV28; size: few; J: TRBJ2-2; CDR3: CASSPADISGTGELFF; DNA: TGTGCCAGCAGTCCAGCGGATATATCTGGTACCGGGGAGCTGTTTTTT
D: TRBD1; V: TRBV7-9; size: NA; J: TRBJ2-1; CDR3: CASSHDRGYRNEQFF; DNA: TGTGCCAGCAGCCACGACAGGGGGTATCGCAATGAGCAGTTCTTC
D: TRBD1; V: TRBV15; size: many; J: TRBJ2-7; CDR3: CATGQGIYEQYF; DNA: TGTGCCACCGGACAGGGAATCTACGAGCAGTACTTC
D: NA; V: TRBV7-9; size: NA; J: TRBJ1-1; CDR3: CASSSGTHMNTEAFF; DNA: TGTGCCAGCAGCTCGGGGACACACATGAACACTGAAGCTTTCTTT
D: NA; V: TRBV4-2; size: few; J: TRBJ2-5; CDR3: CASSSLSGGRGPETQYF; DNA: TGTGCCAGCAGCTCCCTGTCGGGGGGCCGAGGGCCAGAGACCCAGTACTTC
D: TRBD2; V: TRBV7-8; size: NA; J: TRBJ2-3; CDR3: CASSLEGAGALTDTQYF; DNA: TGTGCCAGCAGCTTAGAGGGAGCGGGGGCCCTCACAGATACGCAGTATTTT
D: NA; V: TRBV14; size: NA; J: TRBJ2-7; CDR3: CASSQASGALGYEQYF; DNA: TGTGCCAGCAGCCAAGCCTCGGGGGCATTGGGGTACGAGCAGTACTTC
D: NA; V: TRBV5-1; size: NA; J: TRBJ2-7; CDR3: CASSYRQRSDEQYF; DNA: TGCGCCAGCAGCTATAGACAGAGGTCGGACGAGCAGTACTTC
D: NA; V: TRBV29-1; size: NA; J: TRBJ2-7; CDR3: CSVEGGLSLEQYF; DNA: TGCAGCGTTGAAGGGGGACTGAGCCTCGAGCAGTACTTC
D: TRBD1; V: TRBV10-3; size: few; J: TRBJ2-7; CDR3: CAVRFRDRGTYEQYF; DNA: TGTGCCGTCCGATTCCGGGACAGGGGAACCTACGAGCAGTACTTC
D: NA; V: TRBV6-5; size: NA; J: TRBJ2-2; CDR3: CASSGSRTFAGELFF; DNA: TGTGCCAGCAGTGGGTCGAGAACTTTCGCCGGGGAGCTGTTTTTT
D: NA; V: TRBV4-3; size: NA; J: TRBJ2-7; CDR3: CASSQVRAGLGPYEQYF; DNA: TGCGCCAGCAGCCAAGTACGGGCGGGGTTGGGGCCCTACGAGCAGTACTTC
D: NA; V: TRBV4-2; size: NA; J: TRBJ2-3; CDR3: CASSQGATDTQYF; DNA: TGTGCCAGCAGCCAAGGGGCCACAGATACGCAGTATTTT
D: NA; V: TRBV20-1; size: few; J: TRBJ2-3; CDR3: CSAEAGQSSTDTQYF; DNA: TGCAGTGCGGAGGCGGGGCAGTCTAGCACAGATACGCAGTATTTT